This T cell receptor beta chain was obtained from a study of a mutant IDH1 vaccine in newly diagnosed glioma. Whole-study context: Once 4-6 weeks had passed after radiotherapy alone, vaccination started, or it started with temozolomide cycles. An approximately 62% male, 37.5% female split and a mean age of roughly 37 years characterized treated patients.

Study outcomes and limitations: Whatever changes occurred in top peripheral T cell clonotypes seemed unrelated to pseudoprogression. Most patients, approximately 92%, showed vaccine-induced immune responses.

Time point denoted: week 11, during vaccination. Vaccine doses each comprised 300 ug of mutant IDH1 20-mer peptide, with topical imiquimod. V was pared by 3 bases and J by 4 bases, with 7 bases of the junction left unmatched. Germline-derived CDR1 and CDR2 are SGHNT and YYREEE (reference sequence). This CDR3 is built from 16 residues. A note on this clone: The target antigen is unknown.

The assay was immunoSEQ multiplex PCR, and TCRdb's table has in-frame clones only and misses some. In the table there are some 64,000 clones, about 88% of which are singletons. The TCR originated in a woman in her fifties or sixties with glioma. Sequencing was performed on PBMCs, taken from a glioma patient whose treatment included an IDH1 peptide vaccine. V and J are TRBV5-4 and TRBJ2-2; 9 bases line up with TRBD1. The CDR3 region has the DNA TGTGCCAGCAGCTATTCCGGGACAGGGATCACCGGGGAGCTGTTTTTT. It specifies CASSYSGTGITGELFF.